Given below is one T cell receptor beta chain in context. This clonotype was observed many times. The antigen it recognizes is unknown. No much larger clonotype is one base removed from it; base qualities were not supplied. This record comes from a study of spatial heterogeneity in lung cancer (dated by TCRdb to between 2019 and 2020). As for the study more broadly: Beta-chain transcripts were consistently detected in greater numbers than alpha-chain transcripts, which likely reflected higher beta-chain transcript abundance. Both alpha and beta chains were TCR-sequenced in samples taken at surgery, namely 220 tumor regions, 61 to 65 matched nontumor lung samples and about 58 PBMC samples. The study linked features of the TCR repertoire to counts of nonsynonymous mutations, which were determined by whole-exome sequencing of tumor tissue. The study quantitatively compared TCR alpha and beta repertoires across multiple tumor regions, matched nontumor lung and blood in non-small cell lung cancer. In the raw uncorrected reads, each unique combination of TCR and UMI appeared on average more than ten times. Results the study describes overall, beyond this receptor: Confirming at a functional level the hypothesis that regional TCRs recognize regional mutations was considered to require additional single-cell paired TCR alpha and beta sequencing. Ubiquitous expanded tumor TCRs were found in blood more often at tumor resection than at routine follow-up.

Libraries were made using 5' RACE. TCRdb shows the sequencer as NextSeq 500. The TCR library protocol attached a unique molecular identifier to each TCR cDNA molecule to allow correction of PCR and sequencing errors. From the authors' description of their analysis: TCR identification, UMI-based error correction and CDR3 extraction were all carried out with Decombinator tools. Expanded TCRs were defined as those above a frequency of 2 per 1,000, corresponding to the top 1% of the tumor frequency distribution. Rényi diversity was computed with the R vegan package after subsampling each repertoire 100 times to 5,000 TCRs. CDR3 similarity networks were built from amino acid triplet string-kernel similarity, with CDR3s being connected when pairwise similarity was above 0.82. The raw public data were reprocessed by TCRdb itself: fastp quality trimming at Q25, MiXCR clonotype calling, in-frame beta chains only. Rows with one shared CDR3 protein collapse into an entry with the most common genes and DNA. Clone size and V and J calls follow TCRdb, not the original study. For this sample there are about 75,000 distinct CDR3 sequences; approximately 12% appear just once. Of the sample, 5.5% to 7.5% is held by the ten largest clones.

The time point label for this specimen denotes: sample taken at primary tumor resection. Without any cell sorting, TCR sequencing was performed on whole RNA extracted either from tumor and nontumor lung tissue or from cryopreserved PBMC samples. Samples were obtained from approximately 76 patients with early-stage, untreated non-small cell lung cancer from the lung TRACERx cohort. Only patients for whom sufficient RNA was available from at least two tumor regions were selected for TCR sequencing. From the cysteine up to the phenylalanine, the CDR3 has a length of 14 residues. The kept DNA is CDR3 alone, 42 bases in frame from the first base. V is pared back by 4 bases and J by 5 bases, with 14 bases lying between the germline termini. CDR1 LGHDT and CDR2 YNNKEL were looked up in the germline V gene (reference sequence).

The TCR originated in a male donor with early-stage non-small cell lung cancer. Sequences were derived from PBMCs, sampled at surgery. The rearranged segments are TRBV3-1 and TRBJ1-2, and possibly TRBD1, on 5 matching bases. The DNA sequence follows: TGTGCCAGCAGCCGGGGGACCAGAACTTATGGCTACACCTTC. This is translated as CASSRGTRTYGYTF.